This record covers a single TCR beta chain. Its matching antigen is unknown. This record belongs to a study of T cells expressing NK-cell markers. Overall study context: With respect to HCMV, most of the eight sequenced donors were seropositive, and one was seronegative.

After re-calling the 5' RACE reads, TCRdb lists one entry per CDR3 protein, DNA absent. This repertoire includes 550,000 to 600,000 distinct CDR3 sequences. The CDR3 is 15 residues long. General study results and limits: The HCMV specificity of the expanded NKG2C+ T cell clones stayed unresolved. A few donors' CD3+CD56-NKG2C+ cells were dominated by the same clonotypes.

Sequences were obtained from blood T cells: a sorted CD56 or NKG2C T cell subset, CD4+ or CD8+ T cells, or bulk PBMC T cells (not recorded which). This sequence joins TRBV21-1 and TRBJ1-1; there is no DNA to check the TCRdb D call of TRBD1. TRBV21-1 is flagged as a pseudogene. The clonotype was recovered from a man younger than 30 in good health. The CDR3 is CASSLRDSMNTEAFF.